This T cell receptor beta chain was observed in a study of blood T cell repertoires in COVID-19. As for the study in general: COVID-19 samples from acute and convalescent phases originated in the United States, Italy and Spain. From T cells, B-cell-depleted T cells, or PBMCs came the material, which was cDNA or gDNA.

Per the original methods: Reference gene primer amplification gave estimated nucleated cell counts. Sequencing was performed with immunoSEQ multiplex PCR; in TCRdb, only in-frame clones are kept and a portion is missing. D and trimming come from the DNA, and the V and J calls and clone size come from that table. The sample includes fewer than 250,000 clones, more than 75% of them seen just once. The V segment lost 4 bases and the J segment 4 bases; nucleotides outside the gene matches: 8. Germline CDR1 is LGHDT and CDR2 is YNNKEL (reference sequence). The CDR3 has 16 residues. This clone was observed a few times. Other DNA sequences in this sample translate to the same CDR3.

This TCR derives from a woman between 45 and 65 years old with acute COVID-19. V and J are TRBV3-1 (or the pseudogene TRBV3-2) and TRBJ2-2; 8 positions agree with TRBD1. The sample was PBMCs or T cells enriched from blood (not recorded which). The DNA of the CDR3 is TGTGCCAGCAGCCTTCGGACAGGGAGAGTCACCGGGGAGCTGTTTTTT. Translated, it gives CASSLRTGRVTGELFF.